One and the same sample provided the 21 T cell receptor beta chains below, sequenced in a study of graft-versus-host responses after intestinal transplantation. These receptors' targets are unknown. The repertoire was sequenced with immunoSEQ multiplex PCR; TCRdb's copy has only in-frame clones and lacks some. There are some 140,000 clones in the sample; around nine tenths occur only once, and roughly 0.2% lies in the top ten. Sequenced material: unstimulated CD4+ T cells sorted from spleen or lymph node cells, taken before intestinal transplant. The receptors derive from a human donor who received an intestinal transplant.

The chain carries TRBV7-6 and TRBJ1-4, with 7 bases aligning to TRBD1. Germline loops: CDR1 SGHVS, CDR2 FNYEAQ. V was clipped by 5 bases and J by 4 bases; unmatched bases: 4. The CDR3 loop spans 14 amino acids. The CDR3 reads CASSKGQLNEKLFF. The CDR3 DNA follows: TGTGCCAGCAGCAAGGGACAGCTTAATGAAAAACTGTTTTTT.

This chain uses TRBV30 with TRBJ2-4; a possible D gene is TRBD2 (5 bases). The CDR3 consists of 16 residues. Looked up from germline, CDR1 is GTSNPN and CDR2 is SVGIG (reference sequence). The V and J ends lost 0 bases and 0 bases respectively, with 12 bases between them. Written as DNA, the CDR3 is TGTGCCTGGAGTGTAGGAGGCGGGCTAGCCAAAAACATTCAGTACTTC. This codes for CAWSVGGGLAKNIQYF.

This clone has only one observation. V is TRBV11-3 and J is TRBJ2-1, with a tentative D call TRBD1 (8 bases). The CDR3 has 14 amino acids. Germline lookup yields CDR1 SGHNT and CDR2 YENEEA. V was clipped by 6 bases and J by 2 bases, with 11 bases between them. The CDR3 is CASRAGQAYNEQFF. CDR3 coding DNA: TGTGCCAGCAGAGCGGGACAGGCCTACAATGAGCAGTTCTTC.

V usage is TRBV5-4 and J usage is TRBJ2-4; no reliable D call. Germline values: CDR1 SGHNT, CDR2 YYREEE (reference sequence). The V end was cut by 4 bases, the J end by 0 bases, with 14 bases between. The CDR3 contains 16 residues. The CDR3 nucleotides are TGTGCCAGCAGCCCCGAGGTGGCTGGAGCCAAAAACATTCAGTACTTC. Translating it yields CASSPEVAGAKNIQYF.

The chain recombines TRBV10-3 with TRBJ2-1, with 8 bases lining up with TRBD1. Germline CDR1 reads ENHRY; CDR2 reads SYGVKD. V shed 5 bases, J shed 5 bases, and the junction held 14 bases outside the gene matches. CDR3 length: 17 amino acids. CDR3 residues: CAISPRSSRGRNNEQFF. The CDR3 DNA is TGTGCCATCAGTCCCCGGTCGTCCAGGGGGCGCAACAATGAGCAGTTCTTC.

The chain recombines TRBV5-1 with TRBJ1-2; D is ambiguous. The CDR3 runs to 14 residues. CDR1 is SGHRS, CDR2 YFSETQ, per germline. Deletions cut 0 bases from V and 0 bases from J, with 6 bases between. The CDR3 here is CASSLELANYGYTF. The CDR3 nucleotides read TGCGCCAGCAGCTTGGAGCTAGCTAACTATGGCTACACCTTC.

On this clone itself: Other DNA sequences in this sample translate to the same CDR3. The chain recombines TRBV5-4 with TRBJ2-5; a possible D gene is TRBD1 (5 bases). Trimming pared 0 bases from V and 2 bases from J, leaving 5 bases between. The CDR3 sequence is 13 residues long. The germline V gene has CDR1 SGHNT and CDR2 YYREEE (reference sequence). CDR3 protein: CASSLDRQETQYF. In DNA form, the CDR3 reads TGTGCCAGCAGCTTGGACAGGCAAGAGACCCAGTACTTC.

The CDR3 DNA sequence: TGCGCCAGCAGCTTGGGGGGGCTGAGCACTGAAGCTTTCTTT. Its protein is CASSLGGLSTEAFF. The chain employs TRBV5-1 and TRBJ1-1; a possible D gene is TRBD1 (6 bases). V lost 0 bases, J lost 4 bases, and 10 bases lay in between. Germline values: CDR1 SGHRS, CDR2 YFSETQ. The CDR3 runs to 14 residues.

V is TRBV5-6 and J is TRBJ2-2; the D is unclear. Germline CDR1 reads SGHDT; CDR2 reads YYEEEE. There are 15 residues in the CDR3. V gave up 0 bases and J gave up 0 bases, with 6 bases separating them. In DNA form, the CDR3 reads TGTGCCAGCAGCTTGGGCTTCGCGAACACCGGGGAGCTGTTTTTT. Translating it yields CASSLGFANTGELFF.

The V call is TRBV5-4, the J call TRBJ1-5; the D gene is possibly TRBD1 (5 bases). The CDR3 contains 13 residues. V shed 5 bases and J shed 3 bases, with 9 bases lying between them. The V gene's germline CDR1 is SGHNT and CDR2 YYREEE (reference sequence). The CDR3 DNA is TGTGCCAGCAGTCCGGACACCAATCAGCCCCAGCATTTT. Translating gives CASSPDTNQPQHF. The full variable domain, its missing parts supplied by reference TRBV5-4 and TRBJ1-5, is ETGVTQSPTHLIKTRGQQVTLRCSSQSGHNTVSWYQQALGQGPQFIFQYYREEENGRGNFPPRFSGLQFPNYSSELNVNALELDDSALYLCASSPDTNQPQHFGDGTRLSIL.

The chain is built from TRBV7-9 and TRBJ2-1, with a weak D call TRBD2 (5 bases). This CDR3 has 17 amino acids. V was clipped by 1 base and J by 7 bases, with 20 bases between them. The germline V gene has CDR1 SEHNR and CDR2 FQNEAQ (reference sequence). The CDR3 protein is CASSLGTGSQRRNEQFF. The CDR3 DNA sequence: TGTGCCAGCAGCTTAGGAACCGGGTCCCAAAGGAGGAATGAGCAGTTCTTC.

V and J are TRBV7-6 and TRBJ2-7; 7 bases map to TRBD1. CDR3 length equals 16 residues. Germline CDR1 is SGHVS and CDR2 is FNYEAQ. J was trimmed by 5 bases and V by 5 bases; bases with no gene match: 15. The CDR3 spells CASSLTPAGGFNEQYF. The CDR3 region has the DNA TGTGCCAGCAGCCTAACGCCCGCAGGGGGTTTCAACGAGCAGTACTTC.

The chain links TRBV2 to TRBJ2-3; 8 positions agree with TRBD2. The J segment lost 2 bases and the V segment lost 5 bases, leaving 6 bases of the junction unmatched. The CDR3 is 15 amino acids. In germline, CDR1 is SNHLY, CDR2 FYNNEI. The CDR3 sequence: CASSLVAGFTDTQYF. DNA for the CDR3: TGTGCCAGCAGTCTTGTAGCGGGATTCACAGATACGCAGTATTTT.

V gene TRBV6-1 combines with J gene TRBJ2-7; 7 bases agree with TRBD2. The V and J ends lost 7 bases and 6 bases, in that order; junction bases with no gene match: 15. Germline V gene lookup returns CDR1 MNHNS and CDR2 SASEGT. The CDR3 loop spans 15 amino acids. CDR3 bases: TGTGCCAGCAAGGTAAGGGGAGGGCCACTGGGCGAGCAGTACTTC. Translating gives CASKVRGGPLGEQYF.

The V gene is TRBV5-1, the J gene TRBJ2-3, with D possibly TRBD2 on 5 matching bases. The V end lost 0 bases, the J end lost 0 bases, and 11 bases lay between the germline ends. The CDR3 contains 16 residues. In germline, CDR1 is SGHRS, CDR2 YFSETQ. The CDR3 here is CASSLEAGISTDTQYF. CDR3 bases: TGCGCCAGCAGCTTGGAGGCCGGGATTAGCACAGATACGCAGTATTTT.

The chain employs TRBV18 and TRBJ1-1; D is possibly TRBD1 (5 bases). The CDR3 spans 16 residues. V was pared by 2 bases and J by 0 bases, with 13 bases between. Germline V gene data show CDR1 as KGHSH and CDR2 as LQKENI. CDR3 bases: TGTGCCAGCTCACCAACTTTTAGGGGCCTGAACACTGAAGCTTTCTTT. Amino acids: CASSPTFRGLNTEAFF.

This clone has more than one count but fewer than ten. V gene TRBV19 combines with J gene TRBJ2-7; maybe TRBD2 (7 bases). The germline V gene encodes CDR1 LNHDA and CDR2 SQIVND (reference sequence). Trimming took off 5 bases at V and 0 bases at J, with 20 bases between the two ends. The CDR3 has 17 residues. As DNA, the CDR3 is TGTGCCAGTAGTTCAAGGAGGGGGGGGACAAGCTCCTACGAGCAGTACTTC. It codes for CASSSRRGGTSSYEQYF.

CDR3 protein: CASRVGGNSPLHF. The CDR3 coding sequence is TGTGCCAGCAGGGTCGGGGGAAATTCACCCCTCCACTTT. The chain couples TRBV28 to TRBJ1-6, with D perhaps TRBD1 (5 bases). Trimming took 6 bases from V and 7 from J, leaving 10 bases between them. The CDR3 consists of 13 residues. Germline CDR1 and CDR2: MDHEN and SYDVKM.

The chain links TRBV11-3 to TRBJ2-7; D unresolved. The length of the CDR3 is 13 residues. Germline V CDR1 and CDR2: SGHNT, YENEEA. Trimming shortened V by 2 bases and J by 6 bases, and 11 bases separated the two germline ends. CDR3: CASSLNPLSEQYF. The CDR3 DNA follows: TGTGCCAGCAGCTTAAATCCCCTCTCCGAGCAGTACTTC.

This chain uses TRBV30 with TRBJ1-6, with 9 bases aligning to TRBD1. CDR1 is GTSNPN and CDR2 is SVGIG in the germline V gene (reference sequence). V lost 3 bases and J lost 7; bases outside the gene matches: 25. The CDR3 length is 21 residues. CDR3 sequence: CAWSVPPWGQGRRGRNSPLHF. CDR3 coding DNA: TGTGCCTGGAGCGTTCCCCCTTGGGGACAGGGAAGGCGAGGACGCAATTCACCCCTCCACTTT.

The chain uses TRBV9 and TRBJ2-2, with 12 bases that match TRBD2. After removal of 5 bases from V and 1 base from J, the junction contained 21 bases not matched to a gene. The germline gives CDR1 SGDLS, CDR2 YYNGEE. There are 22 residues in the CDR3. Written as DNA, the CDR3 is TGTGCCAGCAGTCTAAGTCTGAGGGCTAGCGGGAGGGCCGGCGTGAACACCGGGGAGCTGTTTTTT. Residues: CASSLSLRASGRAGVNTGELFF. Together with reference TRBV9 and TRBJ2-2, the CDR3 gives the full variable domain: DSGVTQTPKHLITATGQRVTLRCSPRSGDLSVYWYQQSLDQGLQFLIQYYNGEERAKGNILERFSAQQFPDLHSELNLSSLELGDSALYFCASSLSLRASGRAGVNTGELFFGEGSRLTVL.